Below are 9 T cell receptor beta chains sequenced from a single sample in a study of blood T cell repertoires in COVID-19. The protocol was immunoSEQ multiplex PCR, while the TCRdb copy is restricted to in-frame clones and leaves out a portion. The repertoire holds some 240,000 clones, with around 85% as singletons. Sequenced input: PBMCs or T cells enriched from blood (not recorded which). These receptor sequences come from a woman in her forties with acute COVID-19.

This clone was picked up one time. The chain employs TRBV10-2 and TRBJ1-4, with TRBD1 as a possible D gene (6 bases). Germline V gives CDR1 WSHSY, CDR2 SAAADI. Trimming left V 0 bases short and J 8 bases short, with 7 bases between. The CDR3 sequence is 13 residues long. CDR3 amino acids: CASSESQGEKLFF. The CDR3 DNA sequence: TGCGCCAGCAGTGAGTCCCAGGGGGAAAAACTGTTTTTT.

This clone was detected only once. An end of the junction differs from the germline gene, which may be a read error. J is TRBJ2-7 and V is TRBV27; tentative D call: TRBD2 (6 bases). This CDR3 is built from 14 residues. The germline V gene has CDR1 MNHEY and CDR2 SMNVEV (reference sequence). The CDR3 spells CAKQVGGNSHEQYF. CDR3 nucleotide sequence: TGTGCTAAGCAGGTTGGAGGGAACTCCCACGAGCAGTACTTC.

In the case of this clone: The sample holds other DNA sequences that translate to the same CDR3. CDR3 DNA sequence: TGTGCCAGCAGCCTTAGCACAGATACGCAGTATTTT. It is translated as CASSLSTDTQYF. The gene calls are TRBV12-3 or TRBV12-4 and TRBJ2-3; D is unclear. The CDR3 has 12 residues. V was shortened by 6 bases and J by 0 bases, with 4 bases between the two germline ends.

The J gene is TRBJ1-5, the V gene TRBV30, with a tentative D call TRBD1 (5 bases). The V end was cut by 5 bases, the J end by 5 bases, with 16 bases between. CDR1 is GTSNPN, CDR2 SVGIG, per germline (reference sequence). The CDR3 runs 14 residues. The CDR3 region is CAWSRPGGDQPQHF. CDR3 DNA: TGTGCCTGGTCAAGACCGGGGGGTGATCAGCCCCAGCATTTT.

The chain carries TRBV5-6 and TRBJ2-7; 10 positions agree with TRBD1. CDR1 and CDR2 (germline): SGHDT, YYEEEE. There are 14 residues in the CDR3. The ends lost 3 bases at V and 5 bases at J; junction bases unmatched: 5. The CDR3 spells CASSSGTGAHEQYF. CDR3 DNA sequence: TGTGCCAGCAGCTCTGGGACAGGGGCGCACGAGCAGTACTTC. Complete variable domain (other parts from reference TRBV5-6 and TRBJ2-7): DAGVTQSPTHLIKTRGQQVTLRCSPKSGHDTVSWYQQALGQGPQFIFQYYEEEERQRGNFPDRFSGHQFPNYSSELNVNALLLGDSALYLCASSSGTGAHEQYFGPGTRLTVT.

The chain is built from TRBV2 and TRBJ1-1, with D unresolved. The CDR3 has 16 residues. Trimming removed 2 bases from V and 1 base from J, with 14 bases in between. The germline V gene has CDR1 SNHLY and CDR2 FYNNEI. The CDR3, as DNA: TGTGCCAGCAGTGAATCCTCATGGCGAGGGAACACTGAAGCTTTCTTT. Translating it yields CASSESSWRGNTEAFF.

J is TRBJ1-5 and V is TRBV21-1; the table's TRBD1 call for D was not verified on the DNA. TRBV21-1 is a documented pseudogene. This CDR3 is built from 14 residues. The CDR3 DNA follows: TGTGCCAGCAGCAGCCGACAGGGCGATCAGCCCCAGCATTTT. Translation gives CASSSRQGDQPQHF.

This clone occurred once. V is TRBV14 and J is TRBJ2-5; D perhaps matches TRBD1 (6 bases). The CDR3 runs to 15 residues. Trimming stripped 3 bases from V and 5 bases from J, with 16 bases between. Germline CDR1 reads SGHDN; CDR2 reads FVKESK. Here the CDR3 reads CASSHLTGIGETQYF. CDR3 DNA: TGTGCCAGCAGCCACCTCACAGGGATCGGGGAGACCCAGTACTTC.

This chain uses TRBV3-1 (or the pseudogene TRBV3-2) with TRBJ2-7; 8 bases agree with TRBD2. Germline CDR1 reads LGHDT; CDR2 reads YNNKEL (reference sequence). Germline trimming cut 1 base from V and 3 bases from J; bases unmatched to any gene: 5. This CDR3 comprises 15 residues. The CDR3 protein is CASSQVFSGSYEQYF. Here the CDR3 DNA reads TGTGCCAGCAGCCAAGTCTTCAGCGGGAGCTACGAGCAGTACTTC.